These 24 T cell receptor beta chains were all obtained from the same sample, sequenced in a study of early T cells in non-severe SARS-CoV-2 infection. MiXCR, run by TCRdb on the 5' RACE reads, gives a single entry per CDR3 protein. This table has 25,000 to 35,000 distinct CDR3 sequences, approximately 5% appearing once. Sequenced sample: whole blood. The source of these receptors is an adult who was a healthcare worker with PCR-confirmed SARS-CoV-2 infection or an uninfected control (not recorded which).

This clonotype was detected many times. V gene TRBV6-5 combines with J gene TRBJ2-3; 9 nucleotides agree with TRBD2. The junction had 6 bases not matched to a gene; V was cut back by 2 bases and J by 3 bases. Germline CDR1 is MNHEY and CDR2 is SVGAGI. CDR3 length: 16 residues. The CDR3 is CASSYAGGPGTDTQYF. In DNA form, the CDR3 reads TGTGCCAGCAGTTACGCGGGAGGGCCGGGGACAGATACGCAGTATTTT.

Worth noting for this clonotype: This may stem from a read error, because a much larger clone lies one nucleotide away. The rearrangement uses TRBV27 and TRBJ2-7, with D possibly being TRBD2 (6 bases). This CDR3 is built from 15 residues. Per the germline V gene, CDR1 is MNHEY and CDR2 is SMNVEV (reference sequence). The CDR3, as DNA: TGTGCCAGCAGTTCAAGACCGGGACTTGTCTACGAGCAGAACTTC. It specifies CASSSRPGLVYEQNF.

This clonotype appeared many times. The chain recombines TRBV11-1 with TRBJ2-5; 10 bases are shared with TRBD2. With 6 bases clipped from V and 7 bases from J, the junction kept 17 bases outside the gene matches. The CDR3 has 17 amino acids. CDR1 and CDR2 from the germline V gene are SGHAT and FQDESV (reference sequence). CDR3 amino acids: CASSRIPGTSVRGTQYF. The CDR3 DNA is TGTGCCAGCAGTCGAATACCCGGGACTAGCGTCCGAGGGACCCAGTACTTC.

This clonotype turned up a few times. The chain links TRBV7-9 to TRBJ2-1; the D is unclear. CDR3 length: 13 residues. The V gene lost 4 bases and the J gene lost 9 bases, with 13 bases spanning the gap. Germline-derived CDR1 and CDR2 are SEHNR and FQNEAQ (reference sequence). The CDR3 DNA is TGTGCCAGCAGCTGGTTAGCATCGGGTGAGCAGTTCTTC. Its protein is CASSWLASGEQFF.

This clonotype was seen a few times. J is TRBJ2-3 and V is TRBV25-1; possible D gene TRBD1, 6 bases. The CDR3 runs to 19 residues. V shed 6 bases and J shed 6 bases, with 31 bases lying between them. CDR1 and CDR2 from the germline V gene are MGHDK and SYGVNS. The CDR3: CASSAKGPRGSGSEDTQYF. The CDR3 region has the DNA TGTGCCAGCAGCGCCAAAGGCCCCAGGGGCTCGGGTTCGGAGGATACGCAGTATTTT.

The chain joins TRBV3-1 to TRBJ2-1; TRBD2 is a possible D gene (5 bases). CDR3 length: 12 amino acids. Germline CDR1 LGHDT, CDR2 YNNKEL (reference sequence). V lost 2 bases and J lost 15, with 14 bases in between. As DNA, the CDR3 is TGTGCCAGCAGCCAATCCTCACGGGATCGGTTCTTC. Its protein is CASSQSSRDRFF.

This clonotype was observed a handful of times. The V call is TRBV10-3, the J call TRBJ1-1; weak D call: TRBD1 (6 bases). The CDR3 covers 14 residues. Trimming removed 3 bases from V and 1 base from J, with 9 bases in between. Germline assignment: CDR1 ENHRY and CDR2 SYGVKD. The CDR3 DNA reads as TGTGCCATCAGTGAATGGGGACAGAACACTGAAGCTTTCTTT. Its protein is CAISEWGQNTEAFF.

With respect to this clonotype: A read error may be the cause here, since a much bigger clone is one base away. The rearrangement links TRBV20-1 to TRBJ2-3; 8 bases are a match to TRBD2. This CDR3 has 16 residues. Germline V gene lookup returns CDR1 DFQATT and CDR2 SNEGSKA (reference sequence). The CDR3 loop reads CGARDPTSGSTDTQYF. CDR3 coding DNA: TGCGGTGCTAGAGATCCAACTAGCGGATCCACAGATACGCAGTATTTT.

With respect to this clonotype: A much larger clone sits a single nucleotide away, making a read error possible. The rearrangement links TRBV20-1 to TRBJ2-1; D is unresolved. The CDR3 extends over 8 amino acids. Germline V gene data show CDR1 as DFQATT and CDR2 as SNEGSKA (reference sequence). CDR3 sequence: CSAIDLDF. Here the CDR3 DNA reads TGCAGTGCCATCGACTTGGACTTC.

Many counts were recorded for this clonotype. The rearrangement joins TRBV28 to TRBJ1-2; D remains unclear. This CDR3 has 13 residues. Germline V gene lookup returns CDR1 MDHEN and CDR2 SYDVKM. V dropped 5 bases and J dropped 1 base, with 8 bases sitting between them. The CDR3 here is CASSGWFNYGYTF. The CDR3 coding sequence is TGTGCCAGCAGTGGGTGGTTTAACTATGGCTACACCTTC.

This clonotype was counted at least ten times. Here the CDR3 reads CASSQVALPQGTNNEQFF. The CDR3, as DNA: TGCGCCAGCAGCCAGGTGGCGCTTCCCCAGGGAACGAACAATGAGCAGTTCTTC. This chain uses TRBV4-1 with TRBJ2-1, with D possibly matching TRBD1 (5 bases). The germline gives CDR1 MGHRA, CDR2 YSYEKL. The CDR3 consists of 18 residues. With 3 bases removed from V and 5 bases from J, the gap between germline ends came to 23 bases.

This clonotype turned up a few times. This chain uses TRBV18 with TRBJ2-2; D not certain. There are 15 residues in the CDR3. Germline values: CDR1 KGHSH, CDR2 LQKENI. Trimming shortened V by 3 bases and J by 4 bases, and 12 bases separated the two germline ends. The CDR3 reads CASSPSPMATGELFF. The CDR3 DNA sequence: TGTGCCAGCTCACCTTCCCCCATGGCCACCGGGGAGCTGTTTTTT.

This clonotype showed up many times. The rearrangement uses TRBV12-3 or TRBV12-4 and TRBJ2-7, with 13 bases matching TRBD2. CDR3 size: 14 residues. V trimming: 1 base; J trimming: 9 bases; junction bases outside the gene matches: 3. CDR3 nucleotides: TGTGCCAGCAGTTTAGGGACTAGCGGGAGAGGGCAGTACTTC. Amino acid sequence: CASSLGTSGRGQYF.

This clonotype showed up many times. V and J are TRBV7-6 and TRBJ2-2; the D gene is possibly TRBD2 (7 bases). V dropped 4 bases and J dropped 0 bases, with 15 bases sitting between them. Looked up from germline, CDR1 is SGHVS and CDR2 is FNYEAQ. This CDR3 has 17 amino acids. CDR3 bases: TGTGCCAGCAGCTCCCAAGGGGGGGCAGCGAACACCGGGGAGCTGTTTTTT. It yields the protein CASSSQGGAANTGELFF.

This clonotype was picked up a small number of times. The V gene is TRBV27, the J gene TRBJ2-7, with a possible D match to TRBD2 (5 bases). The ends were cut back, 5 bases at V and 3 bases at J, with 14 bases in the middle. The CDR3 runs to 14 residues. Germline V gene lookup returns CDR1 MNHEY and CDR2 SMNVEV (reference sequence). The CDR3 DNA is TGTGCCAGCAGTCGAGAGCGGACTCGCTACGAGCAGTACTTC. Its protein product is CASSRERTRYEQYF.

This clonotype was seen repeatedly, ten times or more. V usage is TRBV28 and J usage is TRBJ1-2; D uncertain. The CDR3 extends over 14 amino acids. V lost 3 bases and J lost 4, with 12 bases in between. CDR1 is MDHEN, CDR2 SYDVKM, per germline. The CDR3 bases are TGTGCCAGCAGTTTCGTCGTAGAACCCTATGGCTACACCTTC. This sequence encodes CASSFVVEPYGYTF.

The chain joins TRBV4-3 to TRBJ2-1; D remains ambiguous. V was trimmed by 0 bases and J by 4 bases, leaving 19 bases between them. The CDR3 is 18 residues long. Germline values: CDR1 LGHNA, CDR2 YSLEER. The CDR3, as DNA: TGCGCCAGCAGCCAAGATAGGGATTTACCGTTCCTGTACAATGAGCAGTTCTTC. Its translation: CASSQDRDLPFLYNEQFF.

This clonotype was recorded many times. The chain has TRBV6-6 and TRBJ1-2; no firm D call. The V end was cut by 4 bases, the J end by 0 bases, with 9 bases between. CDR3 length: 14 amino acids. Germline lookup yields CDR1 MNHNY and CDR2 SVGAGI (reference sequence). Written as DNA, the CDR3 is TGTGCCAGCAGTTCGACTGCAGCTAACTATGGCTACACCTTC. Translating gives CASSSTAANYGYTF.

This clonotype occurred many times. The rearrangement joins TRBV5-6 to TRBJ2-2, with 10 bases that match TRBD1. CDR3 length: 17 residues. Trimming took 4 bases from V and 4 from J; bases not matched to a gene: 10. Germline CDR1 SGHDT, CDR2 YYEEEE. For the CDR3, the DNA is TGTGCCAGCAGCCCGGCCGGGACAGGGGCGGGCACCGGGGAGCTGTTTTTT. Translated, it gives CASSPAGTGAGTGELFF.

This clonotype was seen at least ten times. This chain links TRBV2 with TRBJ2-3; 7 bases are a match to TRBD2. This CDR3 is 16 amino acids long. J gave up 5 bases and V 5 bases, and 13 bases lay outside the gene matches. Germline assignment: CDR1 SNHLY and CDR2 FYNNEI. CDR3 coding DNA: TGTGCCAGCAGTTATAAAGCGGGAATCATCAAAGATACGCAGTATTTT. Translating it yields CASSYKAGIIKDTQYF. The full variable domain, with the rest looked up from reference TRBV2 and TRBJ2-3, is EPEVTQTPSHQVTQMGQEVILRCVPISNHLYFYWYRQILGQKVEFLVSFYNNEISEKSEIFDDQFSVERPDGSNFTLKIRSTKLEDSAMYFCASSYKAGIIKDTQYFGPGTRLTVL.

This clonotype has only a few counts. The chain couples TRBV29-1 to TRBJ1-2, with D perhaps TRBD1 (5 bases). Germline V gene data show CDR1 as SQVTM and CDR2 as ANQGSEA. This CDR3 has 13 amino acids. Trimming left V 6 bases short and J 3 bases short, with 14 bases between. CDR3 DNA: TGCAGCGTCGCCGTCACGGGGGACTATGGCTACACCTTC. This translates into CSVAVTGDYGYTF.

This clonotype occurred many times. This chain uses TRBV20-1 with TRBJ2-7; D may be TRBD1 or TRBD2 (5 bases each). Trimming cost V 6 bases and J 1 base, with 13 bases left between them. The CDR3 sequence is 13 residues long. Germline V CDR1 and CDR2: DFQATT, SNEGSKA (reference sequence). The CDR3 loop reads CSAVWDLSYEQYF. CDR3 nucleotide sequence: TGCAGTGCCGTTTGGGACCTATCCTACGAGCAGTACTTC.

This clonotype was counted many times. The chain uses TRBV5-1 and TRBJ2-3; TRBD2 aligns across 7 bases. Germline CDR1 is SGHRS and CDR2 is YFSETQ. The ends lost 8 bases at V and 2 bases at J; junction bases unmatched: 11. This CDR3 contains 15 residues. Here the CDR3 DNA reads TGCGCCAGTAAAGTCAGCGGGGAGGTCACAGATACGCAGTATTTT. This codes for CASKVSGEVTDTQYF. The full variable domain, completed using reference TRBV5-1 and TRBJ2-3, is KAGVTQTPRYLIKTRGQQVTLSCSPISGHRSVSWYQQTPGQGLQFLFEYFSETQRNKGNFPGRFSGRQFSNSRSEMNVSTLELGDSALYLCASKVSGEVTDTQYFGPGTRLTVL.

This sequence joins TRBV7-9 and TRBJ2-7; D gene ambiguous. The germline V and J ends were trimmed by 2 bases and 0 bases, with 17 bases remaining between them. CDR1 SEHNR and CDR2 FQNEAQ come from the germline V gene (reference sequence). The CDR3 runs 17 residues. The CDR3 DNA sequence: TGTGCCAGCAGCTTACACCGCGGAAACTTCTTCTCCTACGAGCAGTACGTC. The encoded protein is CASSLHRGNFFSYEQYV.